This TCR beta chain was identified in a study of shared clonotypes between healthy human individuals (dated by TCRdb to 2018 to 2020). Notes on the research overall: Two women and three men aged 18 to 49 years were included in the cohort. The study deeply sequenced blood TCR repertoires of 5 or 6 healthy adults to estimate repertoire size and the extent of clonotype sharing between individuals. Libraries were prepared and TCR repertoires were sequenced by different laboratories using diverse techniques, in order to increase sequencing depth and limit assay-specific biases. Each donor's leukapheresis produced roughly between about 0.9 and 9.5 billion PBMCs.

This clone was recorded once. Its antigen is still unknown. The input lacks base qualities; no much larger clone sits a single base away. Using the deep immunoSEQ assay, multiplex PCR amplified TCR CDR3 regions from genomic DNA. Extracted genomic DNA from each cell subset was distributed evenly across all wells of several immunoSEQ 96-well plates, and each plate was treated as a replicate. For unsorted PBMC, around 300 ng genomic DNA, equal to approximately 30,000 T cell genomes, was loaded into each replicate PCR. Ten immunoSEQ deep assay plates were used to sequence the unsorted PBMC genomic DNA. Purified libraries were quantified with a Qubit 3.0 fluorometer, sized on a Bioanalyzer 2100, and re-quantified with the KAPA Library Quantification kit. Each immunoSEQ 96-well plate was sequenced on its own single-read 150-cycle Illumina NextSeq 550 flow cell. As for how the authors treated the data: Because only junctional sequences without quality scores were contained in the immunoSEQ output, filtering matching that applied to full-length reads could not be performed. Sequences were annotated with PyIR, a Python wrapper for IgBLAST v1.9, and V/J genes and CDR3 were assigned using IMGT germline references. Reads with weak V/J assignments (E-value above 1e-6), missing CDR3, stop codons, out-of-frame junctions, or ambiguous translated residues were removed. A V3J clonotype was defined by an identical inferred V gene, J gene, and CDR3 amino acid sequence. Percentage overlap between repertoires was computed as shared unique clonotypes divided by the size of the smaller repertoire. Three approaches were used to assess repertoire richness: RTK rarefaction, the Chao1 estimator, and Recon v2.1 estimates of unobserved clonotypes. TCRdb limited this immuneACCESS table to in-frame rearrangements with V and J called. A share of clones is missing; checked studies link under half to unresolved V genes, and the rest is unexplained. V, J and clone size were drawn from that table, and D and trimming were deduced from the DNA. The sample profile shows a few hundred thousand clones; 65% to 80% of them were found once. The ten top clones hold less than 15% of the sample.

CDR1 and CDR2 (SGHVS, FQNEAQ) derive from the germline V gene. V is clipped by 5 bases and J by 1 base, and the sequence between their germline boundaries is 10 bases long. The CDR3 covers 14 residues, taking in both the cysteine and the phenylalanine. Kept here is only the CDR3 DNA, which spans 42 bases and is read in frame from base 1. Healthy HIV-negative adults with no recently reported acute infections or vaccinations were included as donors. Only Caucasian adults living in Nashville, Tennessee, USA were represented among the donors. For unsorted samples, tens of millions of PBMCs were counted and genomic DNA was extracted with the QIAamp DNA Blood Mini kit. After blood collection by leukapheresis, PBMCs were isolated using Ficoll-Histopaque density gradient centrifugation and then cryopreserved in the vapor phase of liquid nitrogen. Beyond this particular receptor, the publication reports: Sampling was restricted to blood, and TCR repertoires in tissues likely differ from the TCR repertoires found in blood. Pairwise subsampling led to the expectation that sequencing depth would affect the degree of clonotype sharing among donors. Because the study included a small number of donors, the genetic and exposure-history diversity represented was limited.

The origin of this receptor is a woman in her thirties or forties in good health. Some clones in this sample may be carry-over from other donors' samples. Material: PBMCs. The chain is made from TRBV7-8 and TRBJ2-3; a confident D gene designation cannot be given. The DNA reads TGTGCCAGCAGCGCAGGACGACGCACAGATACGCAGTATTTT. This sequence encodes CASSAGRRTDTQYF.